This TCR beta chain was sequenced in a study of CD8 T cells in ankylosing spondylitis. TCRdb re-analysed the 5' RACE reads in MiXCR, keeping a single row per CDR3 protein. This table holds about 510,000 distinct CDR3 sequences, under 5.5% found once. This CDR3 is 15 amino acids long. Deletions cut 4 bases from V and 0 bases from J, with 12 bases between. Germline loops: CDR1 SGHRS, CDR2 YFSETQ. This clonotype was counted at least ten times. Its antigen is unknown. Study observations and caveats: For ankylosing spondylitis blood, a TCR beta motif of 8 or 9 highly homologous variants appeared characteristic. Disease-linked clones reportedly showed significant enrichment in matched ankylosing spondylitis synovial fluid.

The sequenced sample consisted of blood, either unsorted or a sorted T cell fraction (not recorded which). The chain joins TRBV5-1 to TRBJ2-3; D unresolved. The clonotype was recovered from a male donor with ankylosing spondylitis. CDR3 region: CASSEQVTSTDTQYF. In DNA form, the CDR3 reads TGCGCCAGCAGCGAACAAGTAACCAGCACAGATACGCAGTATTTT.